A selection of T cell receptor beta chains follows, all from one sample in a study of blood T cell repertoires in COVID-19. Measured with immunoSEQ multiplex PCR; TCRdb has only the in-frame clones, and not every one. The sample holds approximately 180,000 clones; approximately 85% are singletons and the top ten take over 9.5%. The sequenced sample was peripheral blood. All receptors derive from a human donor with active or convalescent COVID-19. The donor label of this sample is uncertain. Both conserved end residues are part of each CDR3. Only part of the rows carry a size: once, few, many, or a class if the clone is expanded.

v_gene	abundance	len	j_gene	CDR3aa
TRBV7-9	.	11	TRBJ2-7	CASSFTYGQYF
TRBV6-5	.	13	TRBJ1-1	CASRAGKGTEAFF
TRBV15	.	16	TRBJ2-2	CATSRDHPRVTGELFF
TRBV6-2/TRBV6-3	.	11	TRBJ1-1	CASSYPSEAFF
TRBV5-1	.	16	TRBJ2-2	CASSVASGRPTGELFF
TRBV24-1	.	17	TRBJ2-3	CATSDEPGTGLPLTQYF
TRBV16	.	15	TRBJ1-1	CASSQIAGMNTEAFF
TRBV5-1	.	13	TRBJ2-7	CASSKDRGPEQYF
TRBV4-3	.	14	TRBJ1-1	CASSQEAHATEAFF
TRBV7-2	.	18	TRBJ1-1	CASSLLIRQGGRNTEAFF
TRBV7-8	.	16	TRBJ2-7	CASSSPRSGGPPEQYF
TRBV12-3/TRBV12-4	.	13	TRBJ2-7	CASSLGTGYEQYF
TRBV18	.	16	TRBJ1-1	CASSPGSTQAGTEAFF
TRBV14	.	13	TRBJ2-3	CASSLFPTDTQYF
TRBV13	once	16	TRBJ2-2	CASSPGLAGGARELFF
TRBV28	.	16	TRBJ2-2	CASTPSGGARTGELFF
TRBV10-3	.	16	TRBJ1-5	CAISGEGGSSNQPQHF
TRBV13	few	14	TRBJ1-6	CASSLGTGRSPLHF
TRBV27	.	14	TRBJ2-7	CASREAGRTYEQYF
TRBV7-2	.	15	TRBJ2-5	CASSLARTVQETQYF
TRBV6-2/TRBV6-3	.	15	TRBJ1-6	CASSYSTGMESPLHF
TRBV28	.	15	TRBJ2-7	CASDERGGSSYEQYF
TRBV28	.	13	TRBJ2-2	CASGGVSAGELFF
TRBV9	few	15	TRBJ2-1	CASSVGGRAGSEQFF
TRBV24-1	.	16	TRBJ2-2	CATSDTRGANTGELFF